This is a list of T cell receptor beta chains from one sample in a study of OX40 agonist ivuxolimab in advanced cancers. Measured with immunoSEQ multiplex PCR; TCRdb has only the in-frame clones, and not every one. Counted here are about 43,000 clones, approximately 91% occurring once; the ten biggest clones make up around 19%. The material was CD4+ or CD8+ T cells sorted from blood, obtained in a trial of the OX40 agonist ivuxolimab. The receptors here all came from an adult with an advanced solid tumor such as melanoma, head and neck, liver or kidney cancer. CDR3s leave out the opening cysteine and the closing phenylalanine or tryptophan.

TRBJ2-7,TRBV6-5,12,ASSDGIAFREQY
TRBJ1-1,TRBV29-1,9,SVVENTEAF
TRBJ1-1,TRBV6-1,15,ASSEASDRGIGTEAF
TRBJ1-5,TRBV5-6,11,ASSGQPNQPQH
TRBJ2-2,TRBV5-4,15,ASSLVGGQGGTGELF
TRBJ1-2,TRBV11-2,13,ASSFSRTVDYGYT
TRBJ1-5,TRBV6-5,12,ASSNGGGGQPQH
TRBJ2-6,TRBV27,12,ASRTGSGANVLT
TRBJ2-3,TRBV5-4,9,ASSLADTQY
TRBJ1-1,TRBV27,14,ASSIGTPLMNTEAF
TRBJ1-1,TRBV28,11,ASRNALNTEAF
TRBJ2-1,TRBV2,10,ASSSDYNEQF
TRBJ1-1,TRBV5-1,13,ASSLAGQPNTEAF
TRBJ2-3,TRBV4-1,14,ASSDQLAGGPDTQY
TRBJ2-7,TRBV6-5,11,ASSYADKYEQY
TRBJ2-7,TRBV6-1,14,ASSEDGTGGLYEQY
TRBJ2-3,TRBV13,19,ASSPNPPIAGGPSKTDTQY
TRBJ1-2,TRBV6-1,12,ASRGPEGSYGYT
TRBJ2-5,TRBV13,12,ASSSRGIQETQY
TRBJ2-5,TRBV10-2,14,ASSEPTQLMMETQY
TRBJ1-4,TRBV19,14,ASSIGTIAANEKLF
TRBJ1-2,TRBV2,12,ASSYGPTNYGYT
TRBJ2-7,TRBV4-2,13,ASSQPSGSVYEQY
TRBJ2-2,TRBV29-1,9,SVVRGKELF
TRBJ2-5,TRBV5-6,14,ASSWTGRGDQETQY
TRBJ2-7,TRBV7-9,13,ASSLDRKYSYEQY
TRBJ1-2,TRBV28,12,ASTLPEGVSGYT
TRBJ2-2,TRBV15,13,ATSGRDTNTGELF
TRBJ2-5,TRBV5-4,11,ASSPPAEETQY
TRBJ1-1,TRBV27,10,ASSMGGTEAF
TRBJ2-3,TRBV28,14,ASSTKWDRGGDTQY
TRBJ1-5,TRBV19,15,ASSIDPAGLGNQPQH
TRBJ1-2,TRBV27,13,ASSLYPGGDYGYT